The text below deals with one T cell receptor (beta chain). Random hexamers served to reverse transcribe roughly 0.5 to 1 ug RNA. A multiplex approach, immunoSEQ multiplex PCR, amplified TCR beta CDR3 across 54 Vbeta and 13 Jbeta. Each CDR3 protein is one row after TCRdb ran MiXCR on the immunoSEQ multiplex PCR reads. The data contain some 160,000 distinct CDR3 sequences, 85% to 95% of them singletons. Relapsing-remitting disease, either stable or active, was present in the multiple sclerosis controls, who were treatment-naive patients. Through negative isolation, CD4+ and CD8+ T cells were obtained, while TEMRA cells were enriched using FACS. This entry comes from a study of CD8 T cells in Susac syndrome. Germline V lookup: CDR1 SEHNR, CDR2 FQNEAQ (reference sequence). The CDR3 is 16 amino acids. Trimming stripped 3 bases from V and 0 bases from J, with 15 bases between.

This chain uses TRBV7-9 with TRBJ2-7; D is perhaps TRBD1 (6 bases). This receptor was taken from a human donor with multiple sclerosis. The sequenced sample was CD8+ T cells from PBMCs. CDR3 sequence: CASSLVGALSSYEQYF. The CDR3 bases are TGTGCCAGCAGCTTGGTGGGGGCCCTCAGCTCCTACGAGCAGTACTTC.